Many counts were recorded for the clone carrying this TCR beta chain. The data belong to a study of CD8+CD57+ T cells in acquired aplastic anemia. Background on the study: Sorted CD4+ and CD8+ cells gave a mean 3.2 ug DNA, range about 0.2 to 27.4 ug.

The CDR3 sequence is 13 residues long. With 2 bases removed from V and 8 bases from J, the gap between germline ends came to 9 bases. Patients who underwent sequencing had shown CD8+CD57+ cell expansion by flow cytometry. Severe acquired aplastic anemia was diagnosed in all patients. Blood was sampled before the patients had received any therapy. The TCR beta profiling, which covered VDJ combination and CDR3 sequence, was carried out using genomic DNA as the template. TCRdb re-derived calls from the reads in MiXCR, one entry per CDR3 protein. The sample has around 290,000 distinct CDR3 sequences; around three fifths are singletons.

This chain uses TRBV12-3 or TRBV12-4 with TRBJ1-4; possibly TRBD1 for D (5 bases). This clonotype was obtained from a human donor with aplastic anemia. Sequenced input: sorted CD4+, CD8+, or CD8+CD57+ T cells (not recorded which) from PBMCs. CDR3 region: CASSLRQGEKLFF. The CDR3 DNA is TGTGCCAGCAGTTTAAGGCAGGGAGAAAAACTGTTTTTT.